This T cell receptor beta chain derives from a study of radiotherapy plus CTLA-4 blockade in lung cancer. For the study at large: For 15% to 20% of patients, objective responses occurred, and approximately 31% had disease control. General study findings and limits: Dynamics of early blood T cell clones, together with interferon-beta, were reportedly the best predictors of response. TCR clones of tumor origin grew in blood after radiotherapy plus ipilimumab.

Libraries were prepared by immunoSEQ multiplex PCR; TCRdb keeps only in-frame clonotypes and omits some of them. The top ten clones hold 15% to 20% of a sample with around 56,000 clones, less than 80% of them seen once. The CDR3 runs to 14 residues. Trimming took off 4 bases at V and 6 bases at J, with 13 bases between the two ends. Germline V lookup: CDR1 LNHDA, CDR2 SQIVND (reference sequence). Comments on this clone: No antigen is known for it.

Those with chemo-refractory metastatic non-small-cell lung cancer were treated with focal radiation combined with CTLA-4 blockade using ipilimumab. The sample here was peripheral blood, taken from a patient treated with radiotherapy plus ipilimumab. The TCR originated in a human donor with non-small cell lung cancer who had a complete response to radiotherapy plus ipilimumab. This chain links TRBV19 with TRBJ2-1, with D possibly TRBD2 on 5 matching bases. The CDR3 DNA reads TGTGCCAGTAGTAGAGGGTCAAGCGGCAATGAGCAGTTCTTC. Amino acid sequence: CASSRGSSGNEQFF. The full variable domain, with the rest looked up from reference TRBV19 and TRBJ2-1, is DGGITQSPKYLFRKEGQNVTLSCEQNLNHDAMYWYRQDPGQGLRLIYYSQIVNDFQKGDIAEGYSVSREKKESFPLTVTSAQKNPTAFYLCASSRGSSGNEQFFGPGTRLTVL.